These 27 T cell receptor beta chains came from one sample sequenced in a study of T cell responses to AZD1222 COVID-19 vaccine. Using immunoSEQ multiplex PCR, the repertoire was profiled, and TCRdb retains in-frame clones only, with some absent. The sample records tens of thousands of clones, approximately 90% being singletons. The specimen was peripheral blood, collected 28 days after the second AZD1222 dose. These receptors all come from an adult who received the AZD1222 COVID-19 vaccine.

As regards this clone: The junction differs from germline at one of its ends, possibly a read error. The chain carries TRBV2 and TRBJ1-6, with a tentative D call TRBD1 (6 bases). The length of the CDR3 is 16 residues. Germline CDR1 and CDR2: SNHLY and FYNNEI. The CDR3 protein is CASGGLMGAVNSPLHF. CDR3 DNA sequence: TGTGCCAGCGGCGGGTTGATGGGGGCGGTTAATTCACCCCTCCATTTT.

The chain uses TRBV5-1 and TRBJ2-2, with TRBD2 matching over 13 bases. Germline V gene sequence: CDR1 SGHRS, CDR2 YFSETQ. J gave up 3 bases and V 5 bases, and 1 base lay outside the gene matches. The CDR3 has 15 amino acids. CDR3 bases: TGCGCCAGCAGAGGACTAGCGGGGGACACCGGGGAGCTGTTTTTT. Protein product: CASRGLAGDTGELFF.

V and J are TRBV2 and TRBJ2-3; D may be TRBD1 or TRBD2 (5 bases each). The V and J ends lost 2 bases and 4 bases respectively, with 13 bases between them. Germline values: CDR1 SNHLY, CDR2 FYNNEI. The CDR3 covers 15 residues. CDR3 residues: CASSEPGLKADTQYF. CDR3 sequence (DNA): TGTGCCAGCAGTGAACCGGGGCTGAAGGCAGATACGCAGTATTTT.

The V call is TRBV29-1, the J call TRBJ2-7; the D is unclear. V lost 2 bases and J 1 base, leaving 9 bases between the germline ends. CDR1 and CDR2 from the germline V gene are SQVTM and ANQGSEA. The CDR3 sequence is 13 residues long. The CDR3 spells CSVEIEDSYEQYF. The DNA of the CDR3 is TGCAGCGTTGAAATAGAGGATTCCTACGAGCAGTACTTC.

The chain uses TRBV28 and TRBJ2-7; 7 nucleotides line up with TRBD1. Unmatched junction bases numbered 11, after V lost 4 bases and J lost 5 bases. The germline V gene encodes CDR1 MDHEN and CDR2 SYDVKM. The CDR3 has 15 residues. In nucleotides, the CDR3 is TGTGCCAGCAGTTCCCTACAGGGGACGGTCCACGAGCAGTACTTC. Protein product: CASSSLQGTVHEQYF.

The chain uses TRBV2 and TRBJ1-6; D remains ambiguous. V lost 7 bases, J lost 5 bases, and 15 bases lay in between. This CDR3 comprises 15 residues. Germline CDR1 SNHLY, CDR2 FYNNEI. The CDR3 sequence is CASTRADRNNSPLHF. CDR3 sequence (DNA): TGTGCCAGCACGAGGGCGGACCGCAATAATTCACCCCTCCACTTT. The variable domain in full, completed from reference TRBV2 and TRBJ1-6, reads EPEVTQTPSHQVTQMGQEVILRCVPISNHLYFYWYRQILGQKVEFLVSFYNNEISEKSEIFDDQFSVERPDGSNFTLKIRSTKLEDSAMYFCASTRADRNNSPLHFGNGTRLTVT.

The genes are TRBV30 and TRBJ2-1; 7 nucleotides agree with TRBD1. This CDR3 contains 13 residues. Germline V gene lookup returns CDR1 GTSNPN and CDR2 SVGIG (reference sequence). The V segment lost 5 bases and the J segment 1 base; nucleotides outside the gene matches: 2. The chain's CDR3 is CAWQDRSYNEQFF. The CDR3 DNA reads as TGTGCCTGGCAGGACAGGTCCTACAATGAGCAGTTCTTC.

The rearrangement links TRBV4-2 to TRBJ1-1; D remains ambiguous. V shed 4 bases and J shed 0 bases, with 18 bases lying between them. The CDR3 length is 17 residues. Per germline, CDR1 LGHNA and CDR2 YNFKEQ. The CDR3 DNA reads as TGTGCCAGCAGCCTCGATACCGGTTATCAGATGAACACTGAAGCTTTCTTT. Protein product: CASSLDTGYQMNTEAFF.

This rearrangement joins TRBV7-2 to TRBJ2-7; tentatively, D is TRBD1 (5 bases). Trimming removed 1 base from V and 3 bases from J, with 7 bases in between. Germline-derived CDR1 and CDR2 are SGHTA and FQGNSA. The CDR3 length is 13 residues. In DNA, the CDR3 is TGTGCCAGCAGCTTAGGACAGTACTACGAGCAGTACTTC. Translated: CASSLGQYYEQYF.

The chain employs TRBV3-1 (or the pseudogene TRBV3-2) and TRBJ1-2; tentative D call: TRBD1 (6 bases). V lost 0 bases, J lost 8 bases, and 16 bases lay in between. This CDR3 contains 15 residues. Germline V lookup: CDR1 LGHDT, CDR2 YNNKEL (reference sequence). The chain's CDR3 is CASSQDSLGGRGYTF. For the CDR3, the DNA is TGTGCCAGCAGCCAAGATAGTTTAGGGGGGCGGGGCTACACCTTC.

The CDR3 DNA reads as TGTGCCAGCAGTTACGACGTTGGGGACTCCTACGAGCAGTACTTC. It codes for CASSYDVGDSYEQYF. The V and J genes are TRBV6-2 or TRBV6-3 and TRBJ2-7; D uncertain. The CDR3 spans 15 residues. Germline CDR1 is MNHEY and CDR2 is SVGEGT. Trimming pared 2 bases from V and 0 bases from J, leaving 11 bases between.

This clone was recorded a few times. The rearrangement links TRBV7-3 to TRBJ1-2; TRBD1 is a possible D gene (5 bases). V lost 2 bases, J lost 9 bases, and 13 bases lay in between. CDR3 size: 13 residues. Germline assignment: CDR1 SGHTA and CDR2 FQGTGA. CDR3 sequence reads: CASSLGAGNSYTF. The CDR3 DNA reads TGTGCCAGCAGCTTAGGGGCAGGGAACAGCTACACCTTC.

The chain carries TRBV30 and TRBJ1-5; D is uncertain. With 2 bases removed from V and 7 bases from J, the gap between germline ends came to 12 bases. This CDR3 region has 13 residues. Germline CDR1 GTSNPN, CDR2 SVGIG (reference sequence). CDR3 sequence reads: CAWSLEERQPQHF. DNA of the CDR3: TGTGCCTGGAGTCTGGAAGAGAGGCAGCCCCAGCATTTT. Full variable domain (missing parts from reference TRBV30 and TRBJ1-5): SQTIHQWPATLVQPVGSPLSLECTVEGTSNPNLYWYRQAAGRGLQLLFYSVGIGQISSEVPQNLSASRPQDRQFILSSKKLLLSDSGFYLCAWSLEERQPQHFGDGTRLSIL.

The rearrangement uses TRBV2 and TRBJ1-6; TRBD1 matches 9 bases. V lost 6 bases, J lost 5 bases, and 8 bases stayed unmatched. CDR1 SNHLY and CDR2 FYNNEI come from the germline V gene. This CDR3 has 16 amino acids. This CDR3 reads CASRWAGQGNNSPLHF. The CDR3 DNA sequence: TGTGCCAGCAGGTGGGCCGGACAGGGGAATAATTCACCCCTCCACTTT.

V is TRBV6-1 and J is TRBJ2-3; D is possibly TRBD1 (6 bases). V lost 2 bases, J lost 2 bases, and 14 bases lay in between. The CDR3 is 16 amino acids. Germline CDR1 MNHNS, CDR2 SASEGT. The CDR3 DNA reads TGTGCCAGCAGTGAAAATACAGGGCCCGTCACAGATACGCAGTATTTT. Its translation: CASSENTGPVTDTQYF.

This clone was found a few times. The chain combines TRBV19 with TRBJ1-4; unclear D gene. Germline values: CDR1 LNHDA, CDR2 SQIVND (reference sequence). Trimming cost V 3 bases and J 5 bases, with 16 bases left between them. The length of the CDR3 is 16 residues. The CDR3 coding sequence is TGTGCCAGTAGTATTGGCGGCACCCAGGCGAATGAAAAACTGTTTTTT. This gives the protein CASSIGGTQANEKLFF.

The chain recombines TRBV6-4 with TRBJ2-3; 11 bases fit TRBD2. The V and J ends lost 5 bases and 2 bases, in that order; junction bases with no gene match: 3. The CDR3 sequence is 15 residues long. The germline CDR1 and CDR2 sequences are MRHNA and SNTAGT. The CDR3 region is CASSLAGGTTDTQYF. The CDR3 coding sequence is TGTGCCAGCAGTTTAGCGGGAGGGACCACAGATACGCAGTATTTT.

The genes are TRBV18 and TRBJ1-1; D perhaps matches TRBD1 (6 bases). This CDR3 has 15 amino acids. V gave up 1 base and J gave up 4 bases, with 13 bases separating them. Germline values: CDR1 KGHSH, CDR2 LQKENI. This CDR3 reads CASSPRWGAGTEAFF. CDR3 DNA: TGTGCCAGCTCACCACGTTGGGGGGCAGGCACTGAAGCTTTCTTT.

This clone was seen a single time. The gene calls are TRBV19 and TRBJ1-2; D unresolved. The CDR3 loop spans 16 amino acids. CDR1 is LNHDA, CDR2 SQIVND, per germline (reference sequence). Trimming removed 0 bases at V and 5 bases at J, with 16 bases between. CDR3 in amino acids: CASSIDGLSARYGYTF. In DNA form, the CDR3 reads TGTGCCAGTAGTATAGATGGATTGTCCGCTAGGTATGGCTACACCTTC.

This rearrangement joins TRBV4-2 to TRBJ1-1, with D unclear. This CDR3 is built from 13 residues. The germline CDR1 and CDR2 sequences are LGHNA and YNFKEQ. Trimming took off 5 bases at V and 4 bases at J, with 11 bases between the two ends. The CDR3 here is CASSSEWGTEAFF. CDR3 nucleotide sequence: TGTGCCAGCAGCTCCGAATGGGGCACTGAAGCTTTCTTT.

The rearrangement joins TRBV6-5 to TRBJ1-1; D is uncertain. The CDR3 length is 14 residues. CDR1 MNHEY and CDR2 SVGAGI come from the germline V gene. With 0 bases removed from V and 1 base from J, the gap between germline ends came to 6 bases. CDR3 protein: CASSYSPGNTEAFF. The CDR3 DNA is TGTGCCAGCAGTTACTCCCCGGGGAACACTGAAGCTTTCTTT.

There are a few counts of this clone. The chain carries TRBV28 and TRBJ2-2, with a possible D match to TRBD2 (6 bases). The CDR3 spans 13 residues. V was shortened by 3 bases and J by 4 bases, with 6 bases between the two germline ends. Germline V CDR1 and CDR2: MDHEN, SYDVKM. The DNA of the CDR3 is TGTGCCAGCAGTTTGGGAGGCACCGGGGAGCTGTTTTTT. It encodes CASSLGGTGELFF.

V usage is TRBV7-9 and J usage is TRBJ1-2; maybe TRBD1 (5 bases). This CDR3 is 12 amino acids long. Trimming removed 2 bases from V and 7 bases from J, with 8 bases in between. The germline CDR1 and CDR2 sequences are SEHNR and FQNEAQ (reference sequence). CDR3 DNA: TGTGCCAGCAGCTTATTCAGGGTTGGCTACACCTTC. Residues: CASSLFRVGYTF.

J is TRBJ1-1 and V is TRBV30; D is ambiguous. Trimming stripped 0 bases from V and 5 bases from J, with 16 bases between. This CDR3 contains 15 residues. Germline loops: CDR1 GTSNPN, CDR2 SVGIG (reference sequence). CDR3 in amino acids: CAWSVLGPPGTEAFF. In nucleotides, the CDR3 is TGTGCCTGGAGTGTACTAGGGCCTCCTGGGACTGAAGCTTTCTTT.

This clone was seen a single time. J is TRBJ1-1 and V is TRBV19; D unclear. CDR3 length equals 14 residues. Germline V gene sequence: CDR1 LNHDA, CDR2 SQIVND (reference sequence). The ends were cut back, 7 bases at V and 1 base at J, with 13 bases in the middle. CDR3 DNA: TGTGCCAGTAAAACAGAAATACCGAACACTGAAGCTTTCTTT. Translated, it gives CASKTEIPNTEAFF. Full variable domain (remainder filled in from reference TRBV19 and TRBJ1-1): DGGITQSPKYLFRKEGQNVTLSCEQNLNHDAMYWYRQDPGQGLRLIYYSQIVNDFQKGDIAEGYSVSREKKESFPLTVTSAQKNPTAFYLCASKTEIPNTEAFFGQGTRLTVV.

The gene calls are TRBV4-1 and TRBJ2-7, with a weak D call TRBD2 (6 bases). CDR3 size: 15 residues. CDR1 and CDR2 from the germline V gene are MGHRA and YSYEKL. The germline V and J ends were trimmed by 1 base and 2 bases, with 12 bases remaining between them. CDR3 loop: CASSQVTGGAYEQYF. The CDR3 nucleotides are TGCGCCAGCAGCCAAGTTACCGGGGGAGCCTACGAGCAGTACTTC.

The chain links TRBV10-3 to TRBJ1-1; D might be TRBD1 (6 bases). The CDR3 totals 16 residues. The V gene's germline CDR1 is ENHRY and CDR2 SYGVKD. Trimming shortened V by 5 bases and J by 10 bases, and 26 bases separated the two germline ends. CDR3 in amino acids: CAISPEGGPQWSGAFF. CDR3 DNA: TGTGCCATCAGTCCGGAGGGGGGTCCTCAGTGGTCGGGAGCTTTCTTT.